This TCR beta chain comes out of a study of blood T cell repertoires in COVID-19 (dated by TCRdb to the early 2020s). Broadly, across the study: Collaborator samples came from the United States, Italy and Spain and covered acute and convalescent phases of COVID-19. The material from the prospective study consisted of cDNA or gDNA derived from T cells, B-cell-depleted T cells, or PBMCs. Subjects who had been exposed to COVID-19, were actively infected with it, or had recovered from it provided the deeply sampled blood TCRbeta repertoires that made up the dataset. The repertoires were made available in a free public database intended to serve as a resource for research on the immune response to SARS-CoV-2. The samples were drawn from the first 160 participants of the ongoing ImmuneRACE study and from 1,254 subjects provided by 6 global collaborators. Sample metadata almost always included a de-identified subject ID, COVID-19 status, age in years and sex. Where available, HLA class I and class II types were obtained from metadata supplied by the sample provider rather than from assay-based typing. On the study overall, not on this receptor specifically: Clinical and demographic metadata were provided uncurated, with the amount varying by source and participant.

TCRbeta CDR3 regions were amplified from genomic DNA using the immunoSEQ Assay, a bias-controlled multiplex PCR. Regarding the original processing steps: Within the assay, amplification of reference gene primers was used to estimate how many nucleated cells each sample contained. To quantify the absolute abundance of each unique TCRbeta CDR3 rearrangement, sequence reads were collapsed and filtered. For each sample, productive Simpson clonality was calculated by taking the square root of Simpson's diversity index across productive rearrangements. Here the immuneACCESS table is served through TCRdb, limited to in-frame sequences with V and J called. Missing clones are a known gap in these copies; in checked studies unresolved V genes cover under half, and the rest lacks a known reason. V, J and clone size are taken as reported in that table, and D and trimming were inferred from the DNA itself. For this sample there are more than 150,000 clones; over 75% appear just once. About 2.8% of the sample lies in the top ten.

Each collaborating institution followed its own protocols to collect whole blood in K2EDTA tubes. For TCRbeta analysis, collaborators shipped samples in one of three forms: frozen whole blood, isolated PBMCs, or DNA extracted from either of those sample types. The germline V gene gives CDR1 as SGHRS and CDR2 as YFSETQ. The V and J ends are trimmed by 4 bases and 2 bases, leaving 18 bases between them. Including the terminal cysteine and phenylalanine, the CDR3 comprises 16 residues. Kept here is only the CDR3 DNA, which spans 48 bases and is read in frame from base 1. In the case of this clone: There is no known antigen for this receptor. One base away there is no much larger clone; base qualities are not given.

The specimen sequenced was peripheral blood. The chain joins TRBV5-1 to TRBJ2-5, and possibly TRBD2, on 5 matching bases. This clonotype was obtained from a woman older than 75 with active or convalescent COVID-19. The nucleotides read TGCGCCAGCAGCATTCAACCCGCGGGCAATCAAGAGACCCAGTACTTC. Its product reads: CASSIQPAGNQETQYF. The reference TRBV5-1 and TRBJ2-5 proteins fill in what lies around the CDR3, so the full variable domain reads KAGVTQTPRYLIKTRGQQVTLSCSPISGHRSVSWYQQTPGQGLQFLFEYFSETQRNKGNFPGRFSGRQFSNSRSEMNVSTLELGDSALYLCASSIQPAGNQETQYFGPGTRLLVL.